In this sample, the clone carrying this T cell receptor beta chain turned up a few times. MiXCR was run by TCRdb on the 5' RACE reads, yielding one entry per CDR3 protein. The table shows fewer than 75,000 distinct CDR3 sequences, with roughly 18% occurring only once. These data are taken from a study of early T cells in non-severe SARS-CoV-2 infection. This CDR3 region has 14 residues. CDR1 SGHTA and CDR2 FQGNSA come from the germline V gene. Trimming left V 5 bases short and J 5 bases short, with 15 bases between. The chain joins TRBV7-2 to TRBJ2-5; tentatively, D is TRBD1 (5 bases). This TCR came from an adult who was a healthcare worker with PCR-confirmed SARS-CoV-2 infection or an uninfected control (not recorded which). Sequencing used whole blood, obtained at baseline. The CDR3 DNA follows: TGTGCCAGCAGCCAAGACAGCCGCCCGGAGACCCAGTACTTC. It codes for CASSQDSRPETQYF.